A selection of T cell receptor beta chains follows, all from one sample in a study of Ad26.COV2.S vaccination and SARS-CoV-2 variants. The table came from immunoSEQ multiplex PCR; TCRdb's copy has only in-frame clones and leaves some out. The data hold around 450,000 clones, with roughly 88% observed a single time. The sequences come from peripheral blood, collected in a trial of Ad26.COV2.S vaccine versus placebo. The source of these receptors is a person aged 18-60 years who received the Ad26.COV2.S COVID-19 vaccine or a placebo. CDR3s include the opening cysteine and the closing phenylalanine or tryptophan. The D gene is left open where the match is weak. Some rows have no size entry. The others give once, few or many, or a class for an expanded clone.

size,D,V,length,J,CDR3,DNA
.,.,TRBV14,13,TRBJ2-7,CASRSGGTYEQYF,TGTGCCAGCAGATCCGGGGGAACCTACGAGCAGTACTTC
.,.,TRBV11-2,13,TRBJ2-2,CASSLGSTGELFF,TGTGCCAGCAGCTTAGGGAGCACCGGGGAGCTGTTTTTT
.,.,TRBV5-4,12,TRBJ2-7,CASSLTASEQYF,TGTGCCAGCAGCTTGACCGCCTCTGAGCAGTACTTC
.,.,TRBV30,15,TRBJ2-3,CAWKSHDYGTDTQYF,TGTGCCTGGAAATCTCACGACTACGGCACAGATACGCAGTATTTT
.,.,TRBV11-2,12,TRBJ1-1,CASSWEQFTAFF,TGTGCCAGCAGCTGGGAACAGTTTACCGCTTTCTTT
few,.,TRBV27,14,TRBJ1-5,CASSFSGAGQPQHF,TGTGCCAGCAGTTTCTCAGGGGCTGGCCAGCCCCAGCATTTT
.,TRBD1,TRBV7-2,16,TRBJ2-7,CASSLDVGTATYEQYF,TGTGCCAGCAGCTTAGATGTTGGGACAGCTACCTACGAGCAGTACTTC
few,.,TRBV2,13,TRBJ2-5,CASSEIGQETQYF,TGTGCCAGCAGTGAAATTGGCCAAGAGACCCAGTACTTC
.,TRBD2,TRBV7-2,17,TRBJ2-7,CASSLRAGGPSSYEQYF,TGTGCCAGCAGCTTACGAGCGGGGGGCCCAAGCTCCTACGAGCAGTACTTC
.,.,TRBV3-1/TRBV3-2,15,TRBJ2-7,CASSQDYSAGYEQYF,TGTGCCAGCAGCCAAGATTACAGTGCCGGCTACGAGCAGTACTTC
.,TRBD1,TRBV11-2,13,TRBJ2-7,CASSPGQGVEQYF,TGTGCCAGCAGCCCAGGACAGGGAGTCGAGCAGTACTTC
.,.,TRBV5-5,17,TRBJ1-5,CASSLYGHIESNQPQHF,TGTGCCAGCAGCCTTTACGGGCATATAGAGAGCAATCAGCCCCAGCATTTT
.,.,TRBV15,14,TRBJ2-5,CATSTSGPQETQYF,TGTGCCACCAGCACCTCGGGGCCCCAAGAGACCCAGTACTTC
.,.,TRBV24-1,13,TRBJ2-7,CATSDRNKYEQYF,TGTGCCACCAGTGACAGAAATAAGTACGAGCAGTACTTC
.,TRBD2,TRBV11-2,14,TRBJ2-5,CASSPGLAGETQYF,TGTGCCAGCAGCCCGGGACTAGCGGGAGAGACCCAGTACTTC
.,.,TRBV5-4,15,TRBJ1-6,CASSRGGTPYSPLHF,TGTGCCAGCAGCAGAGGGGGGACCCCTTATTCACCCCTCCACTTT
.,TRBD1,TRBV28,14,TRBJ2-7,CASREQGALSEQYF,TGTGCCAGCAGAGAACAGGGGGCGCTTAGCGAGCAGTACTTC
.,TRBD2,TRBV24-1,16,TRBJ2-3,CATSDLSGVGTDTQYF,TGTGCCACCAGTGACCTTAGCGGGGTCGGCACAGATACGCAGTATTTT
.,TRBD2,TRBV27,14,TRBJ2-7,CASSHGLASYEQYF,TGTGCCAGCAGTCACGGACTAGCGAGCTACGAGCAGTACTTC
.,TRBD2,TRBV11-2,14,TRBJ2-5,CASTKAGGEETQYF,TGTGCCAGCACCAAAGCGGGGGGAGAAGAGACCCAGTACTTC
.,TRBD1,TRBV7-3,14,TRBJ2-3,CASSPGTGPDTQYF,TGTGCCAGCAGCCCCGGGACAGGGCCAGATACGCAGTATTTT
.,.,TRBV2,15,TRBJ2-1,CASSAGTLPWNEQFF,TGTGCCAGCAGTGCCGGGACTCTGCCGTGGAATGAGCAGTTCTTC
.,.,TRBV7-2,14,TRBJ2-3,CASSLTRATDTQYF,TGTGCCAGCAGCTTAACCCGGGCCACAGATACGCAGTATTTT
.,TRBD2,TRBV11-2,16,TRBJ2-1,CASSEGLAGGLNEQFF,TGTGCCAGCAGCGAGGGACTAGCGGGGGGACTCAATGAGCAGTTCTTC
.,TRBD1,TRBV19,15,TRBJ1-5,CASSPDRESNQPQHF,TGTGCCAGTAGTCCAGACAGGGAAAGCAATCAGCCCCAGCATTTT
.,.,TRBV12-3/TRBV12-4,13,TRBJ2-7,CASSRGLSYEQYF,TGTGCCAGCAGTCGCGGACTTTCCTACGAGCAGTACTTC
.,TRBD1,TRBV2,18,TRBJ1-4,CASSRDRASEATNEKLFF,TGTGCCAGCAGCCGGGACAGGGCCTCGGAGGCAACTAATGAAAAACTGTTTTTT
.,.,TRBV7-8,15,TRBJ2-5,CASSRGGGTGETQYF,TGTGCCAGCAGCCGAGGGGGAGGGACCGGAGAGACCCAGTACTTC
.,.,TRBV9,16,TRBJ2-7,CASSVASTGDSYEQYF,TGTGCCAGCAGCGTAGCGTCGACGGGTGACTCCTACGAGCAGTACTTC
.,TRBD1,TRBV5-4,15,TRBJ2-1,CASRKRDSSYNEQFF,TGTGCCAGCAGGAAACGGGACAGCTCCTACAATGAGCAGTTCTTC